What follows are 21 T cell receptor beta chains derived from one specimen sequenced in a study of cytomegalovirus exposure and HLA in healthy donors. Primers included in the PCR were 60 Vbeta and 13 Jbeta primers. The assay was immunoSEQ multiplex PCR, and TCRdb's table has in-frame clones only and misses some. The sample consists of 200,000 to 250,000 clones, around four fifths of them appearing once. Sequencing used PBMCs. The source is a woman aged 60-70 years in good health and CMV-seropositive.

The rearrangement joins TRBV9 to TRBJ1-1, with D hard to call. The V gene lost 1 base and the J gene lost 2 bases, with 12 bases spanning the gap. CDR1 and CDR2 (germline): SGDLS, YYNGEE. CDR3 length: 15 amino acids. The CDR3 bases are TGTGCCAGCAGCGTAACCGTCGGGGTAAACACTGAAGCTTTCTTT. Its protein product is CASSVTVGVNTEAFF.

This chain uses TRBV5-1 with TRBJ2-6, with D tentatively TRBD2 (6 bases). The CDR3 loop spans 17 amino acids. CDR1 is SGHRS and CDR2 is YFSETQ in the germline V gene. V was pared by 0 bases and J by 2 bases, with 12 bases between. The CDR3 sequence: CASSLGFRGTGANVLTF. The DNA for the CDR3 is TGCGCCAGCAGCTTGGGTTTTCGGGGGACTGGGGCCAACGTCCTGACTTTC.

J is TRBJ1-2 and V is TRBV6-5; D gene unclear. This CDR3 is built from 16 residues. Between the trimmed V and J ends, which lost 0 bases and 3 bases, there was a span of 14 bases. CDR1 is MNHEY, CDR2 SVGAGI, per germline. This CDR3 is CASSYSFVRGDYGYTF. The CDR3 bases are TGTGCCAGCAGTTACTCCTTCGTACGGGGAGACTATGGCTACACCTTC.

The CDR3 sequence: CASSRDRGNHEQFF. CDR3 nucleotides: TGTGCCAGCAGCAGGGACAGGGGGAATCATGAGCAGTTCTTC. The V and J genes are TRBV7-7 and TRBJ2-1; 11 bases fit TRBD1. CDR3 length: 14 residues. Trimming cost V 5 bases and J 8 bases; bases outside gene matches: 5. From germline, CDR1 is SSHAT and CDR2 FNYEAQ (reference sequence).

In nucleotides, the CDR3 is TGTGCCAGCAGCCCAACCGGGATCCTACCTCATGAGCAGTTCTTC. It translates to CASSPTGILPHEQFF. The chain is built from TRBV11-3 and TRBJ2-1; perhaps TRBD2 as D (5 bases). Germline V lookup: CDR1 SGHNT, CDR2 YENEEA. This CDR3 has 15 residues. Trimming stripped 5 bases from V and 8 bases from J, with 19 bases between.

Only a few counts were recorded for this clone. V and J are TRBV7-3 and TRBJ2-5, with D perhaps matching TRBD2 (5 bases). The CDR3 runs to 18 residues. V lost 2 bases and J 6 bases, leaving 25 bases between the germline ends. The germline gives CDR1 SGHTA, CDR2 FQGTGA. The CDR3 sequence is CASSLFSGFEGRVKTQYF. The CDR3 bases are TGTGCCAGCAGCTTATTCTCTGGGTTTGAGGGAAGGGTAAAGACCCAGTACTTC.

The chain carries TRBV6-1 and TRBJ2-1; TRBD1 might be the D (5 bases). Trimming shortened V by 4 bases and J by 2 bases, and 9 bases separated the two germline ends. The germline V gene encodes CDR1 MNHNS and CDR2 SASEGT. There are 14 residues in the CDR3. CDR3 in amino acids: CASSVSGTYNEQFF. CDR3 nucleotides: TGTGCCAGCAGTGTATCAGGGACCTACAATGAGCAGTTCTTC.

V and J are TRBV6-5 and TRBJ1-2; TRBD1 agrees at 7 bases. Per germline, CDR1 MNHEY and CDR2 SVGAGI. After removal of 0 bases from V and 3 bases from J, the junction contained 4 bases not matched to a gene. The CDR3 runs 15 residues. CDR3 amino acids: CASSYSEGAYYGYTF. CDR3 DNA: TGTGCCAGCAGTTACTCGGAGGGGGCGTACTATGGCTACACCTTC.

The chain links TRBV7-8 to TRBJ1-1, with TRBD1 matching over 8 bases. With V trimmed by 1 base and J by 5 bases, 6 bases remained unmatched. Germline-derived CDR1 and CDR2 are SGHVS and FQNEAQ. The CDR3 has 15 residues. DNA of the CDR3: TGTGCCAGCAGCTTAGACGGACAGGGTGATACTGAAGCTTTCTTT. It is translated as CASSLDGQGDTEAFF.

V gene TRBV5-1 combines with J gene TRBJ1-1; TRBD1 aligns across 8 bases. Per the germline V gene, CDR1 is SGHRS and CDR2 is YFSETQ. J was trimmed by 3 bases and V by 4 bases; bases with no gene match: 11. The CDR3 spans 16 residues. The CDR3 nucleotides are TGCGCCAGCAGCCCCGGACAGGGCGGGTGGCACACTGAAGCTTTCTTT. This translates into CASSPGQGGWHTEAFF.

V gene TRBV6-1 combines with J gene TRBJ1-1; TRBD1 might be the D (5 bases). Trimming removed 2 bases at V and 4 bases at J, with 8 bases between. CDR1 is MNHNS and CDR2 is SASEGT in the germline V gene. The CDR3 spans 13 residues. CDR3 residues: CASSERGFTEAFF. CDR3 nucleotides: TGTGCCAGCAGTGAAAGGGGCTTCACTGAAGCTTTCTTT.

The DNA for the CDR3 is TGCAGCGTCCAGGTGAGCTCCTACGAGCAGTACTTC. As protein: CSVQVSSYEQYF. The rearrangement joins TRBV29-1 to TRBJ2-7, with D unclear. Trimming pared 6 bases from V and 0 bases from J, leaving 9 bases between. Per germline, CDR1 SQVTM and CDR2 ANQGSEA. The CDR3 spans 12 residues.

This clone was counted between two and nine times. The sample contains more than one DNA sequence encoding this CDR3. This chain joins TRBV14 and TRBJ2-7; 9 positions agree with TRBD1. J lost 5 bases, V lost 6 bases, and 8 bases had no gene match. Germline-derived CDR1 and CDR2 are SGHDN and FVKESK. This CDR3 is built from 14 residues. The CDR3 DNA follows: TGTGCCAGCAGTCTCGGACAGGGGTTTCACGAGCAGTACTTC. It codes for CASSLGQGFHEQYF.

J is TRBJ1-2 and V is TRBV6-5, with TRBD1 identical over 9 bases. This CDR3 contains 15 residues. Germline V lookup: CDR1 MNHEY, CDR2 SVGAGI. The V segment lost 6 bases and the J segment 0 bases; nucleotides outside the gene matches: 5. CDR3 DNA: TGTGCCAGCAGGCCCGGGACAGGGTCTAACTATGGCTACACCTTC. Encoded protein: CASRPGTGSNYGYTF.

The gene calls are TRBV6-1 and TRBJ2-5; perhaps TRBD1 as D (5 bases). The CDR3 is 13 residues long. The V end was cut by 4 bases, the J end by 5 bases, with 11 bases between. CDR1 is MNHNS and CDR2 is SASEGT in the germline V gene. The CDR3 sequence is CASSATGWETQYF. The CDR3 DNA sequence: TGTGCCAGCAGTGCTACAGGCTGGGAGACCCAGTACTTC.

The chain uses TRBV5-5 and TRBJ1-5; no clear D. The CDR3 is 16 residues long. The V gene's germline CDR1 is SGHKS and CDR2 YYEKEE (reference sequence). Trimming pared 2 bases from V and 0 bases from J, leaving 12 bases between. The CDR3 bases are TGTGCCAGCAGCTTCTCCGAGGTCGATAGCAATCAGCCCCAGCATTTT. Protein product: CASSFSEVDSNQPQHF.

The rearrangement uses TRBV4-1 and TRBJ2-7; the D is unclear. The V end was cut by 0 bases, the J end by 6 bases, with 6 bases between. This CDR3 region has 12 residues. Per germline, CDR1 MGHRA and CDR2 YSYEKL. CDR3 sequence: CASSQDLSEQYF. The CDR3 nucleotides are TGCGCCAGCAGCCAAGATCTAAGCGAGCAGTACTTC.

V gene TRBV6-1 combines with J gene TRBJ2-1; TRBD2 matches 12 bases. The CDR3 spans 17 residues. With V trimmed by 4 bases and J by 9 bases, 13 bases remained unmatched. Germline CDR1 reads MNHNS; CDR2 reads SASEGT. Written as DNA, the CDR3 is TGTGCCAGCAGTGGTAGGGCATCTAGCGGGAGGGTCAGTGAGCAGTTCTTC. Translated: CASSGRASSGRVSEQFF.

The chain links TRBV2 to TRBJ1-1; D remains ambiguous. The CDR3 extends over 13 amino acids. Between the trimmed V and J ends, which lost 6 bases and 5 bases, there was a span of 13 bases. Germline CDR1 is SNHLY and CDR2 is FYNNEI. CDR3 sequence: CASSLNRETEAFF. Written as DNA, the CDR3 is TGTGCCAGCAGCCTCAATCGGGAAACTGAAGCTTTCTTT.

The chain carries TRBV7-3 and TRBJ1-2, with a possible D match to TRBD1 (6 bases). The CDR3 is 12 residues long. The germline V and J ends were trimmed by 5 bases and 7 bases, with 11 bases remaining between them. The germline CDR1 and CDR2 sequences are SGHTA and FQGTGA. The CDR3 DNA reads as TGTGCCAGCAGCAAATCAGGGGTTGGCTACACCTTC. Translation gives CASSKSGVGYTF.

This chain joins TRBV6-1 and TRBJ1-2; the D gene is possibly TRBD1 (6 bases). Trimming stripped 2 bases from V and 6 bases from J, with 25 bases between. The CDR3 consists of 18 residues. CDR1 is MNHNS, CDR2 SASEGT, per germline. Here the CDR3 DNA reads TGTGCCAGCAGTGAATCTCAGTGGTGGATACAGGGAAGGGATGGCTACACCTTC. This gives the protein CASSESQWWIQGRDGYTF.